Each of the 20 T cell receptor beta chains below was sequenced from the same sample in a study of T cell repertoires in cytomegalovirus infection. Which antigens these TCRs recognize remains unknown. One entry per CDR3 protein, called by TCRdb with MiXCR from the reads. This sample yields under 450,000 distinct CDR3 sequences, of which nearly 35% are seen a single time; approximately 13% belongs to the top ten. The source material was cultured PBMCs, sampled from culture after CMV antigen stimulation. The receptors come from a human donor in good health (CMV status not recorded). Some clones in this sample may be carry-over from other donors' samples.

This clonotype occurred a few times. The chain combines TRBV28 with TRBJ2-1, with D possibly matching TRBD2 (6 bases). The germline V gene encodes CDR1 MDHEN and CDR2 SYDVKM. V lost 6 bases to trimming and J lost 2 bases, with 14 bases between them. This CDR3 has 15 amino acids. As DNA, the CDR3 is TGTGCCAGCAGGCGTTCGGGGGAGGCCTACAATGAGCAGTTCTTC. It is translated as CASRRSGEAYNEQFF.

The chain is built from TRBV5-1 and TRBJ2-1; D may match TRBD1 or TRBD2 (5 bases each). Germline V gene data show CDR1 as SGHRS and CDR2 as YFSETQ. The V end was cut by 4 bases, the J end by 10 bases, with 18 bases between. CDR3 length: 14 amino acids. The CDR3 DNA follows: TGCGCCAGCAGCAGGGACCTAGCTCGAGACGAGCAGTTCTTC. It translates to CASSRDLARDEQFF. Based on the CDR3 plus reference TRBV5-1 and TRBJ2-1, the full variable domain is KAGVTQTPRYLIKTRGQQVTLSCSPISGHRSVSWYQQTPGQGLQFLFEYFSETQRNKGNFPGRFSGRQFSNSRSEMNVSTLELGDSALYLCASSRDLARDEQFFGPGTRLTVL.

This clonotype was detected a few times. This chain uses TRBV12-3 or TRBV12-4 with TRBJ1-5, with D perhaps TRBD1 (5 bases). The CDR3 extends over 16 amino acids. Trimming removed 4 bases at V and 8 bases at J, with 21 bases between. This CDR3 reads CASSWGGGEGLKPQHF. Written as DNA, the CDR3 is TGTGCCAGCAGTTGGGGCGGGGGGGAGGGCTTAAAGCCCCAGCATTTT.

As concerns this clonotype: This may arise from a read error, as a much more abundant clone is one base away. This chain links TRBV7-2 with TRBJ1-1, with unresolved D. This CDR3 has 11 amino acids. Germline V gives CDR1 SGHTA, CDR2 FQGNSA. The CDR3 nucleotides read TGTGTCAGCAGCGGGGAGACTGAAGCTTTCTTT. This gives the protein CVSSGETEAFF. The variable domain in full, with the rest retrieved from reference TRBV7-2 and TRBJ1-1, is GAGVSQSPSNKVTEKGKDVELRCDPISGHTALYWYRQSLGQGLEFLIYFQGNSAPDKSGLPSDRFSAERTGGSVSTLTIQRTQQEDSAVYLCVSSGETEAFFGQGTRLTVV.

The rearrangement joins TRBV29-1 to TRBJ1-1, with D tentatively TRBD1 (5 bases). CDR3 length: 13 residues. V was trimmed by 3 bases and J by 0 bases, leaving 8 bases between them. Germline assignment: CDR1 SQVTM and CDR2 ANQGSEA. CDR3 bases: TGCAGCGTTGAGGGACTCATGAACACTGAAGCTTTCTTT. Translating it yields CSVEGLMNTEAFF. Full variable domain (rest looked up from reference TRBV29-1 and TRBJ1-1): SAVISQKPSRDICQRGTSLTIQCQVDSQVTMMFWYRQQPGQSLTLIATANQGSEATYESGFVIDKFPISRPNLTFSTLTVSNMSPEDSSIYLCSVEGLMNTEAFFGQGTRLTVV.

This chain links TRBV12-3 or TRBV12-4 with TRBJ1-2, with D maybe TRBD1 (5 bases). Deletions cut 6 bases from V and 4 bases from J, with 21 bases between. This CDR3 spans 16 amino acids. Here the CDR3 reads CASRPGTDTAPYGYTF. CDR3 DNA sequence: TGTGCCAGCAGACCCGGGACCGACACTGCACCCTATGGCTACACCTTC.

This clonotype was observed a single time. The gene calls are TRBV29-1 and TRBJ2-1; 9 bases are shared with TRBD2. V was clipped by 4 bases and J by 8 bases; unmatched bases: 9. The CDR3 consists of 14 residues. Germline CDR1 and CDR2: SQVTM and ANQGSEA. The CDR3 bases are TGCAGCGTTGGATTGGCTAGCGGGGCCGATGAGCAGTTCTTC. Amino acid sequence: CSVGLASGADEQFF.

This chain joins TRBV4-1 and TRBJ2-7; the D gene could be TRBD1 or TRBD2 (5 bases each). V was clipped by 4 bases and J by 3 bases, with 19 bases between them. Germline lookup yields CDR1 MGHRA and CDR2 YSYEKL. The CDR3 has 16 amino acids. This CDR3 is CASSPGTGAEFYEQYV. The CDR3, as DNA: TGCGCCAGCAGCCCCGGAACCGGGGCAGAATTCTACGAGCAGTACGTC.

The V gene is TRBV11-2, the J gene TRBJ1-1; 9 positions agree with TRBD1. The germline V gene has CDR1 SGHAT and CDR2 FQNNGV. V was pared by 5 bases and J by 5 bases, with 15 bases of the junction left unmatched. The length of the CDR3 is 17 residues. The CDR3 is CASSPGGQGPPGTEAFF. DNA of the CDR3: TGTGCCAGCAGCCCTGGGGGACAGGGCCCCCCGGGGACTGAAGCTTTCTTT. Full variable domain (rest looked up from reference TRBV11-2 and TRBJ1-1): EAGVAQSPRYKIIEKRQSVAFWCNPISGHATLYWYQQILGQGPKLLIQFQNNGVVDDSQLPKDRFSAERLKGVDSTLKIQPAKLEDSAVYLCASSPGGQGPPGTEAFFGQGTRLTVV.

This clonotype occurred a few times. This chain links TRBV19 with TRBJ2-1; TRBD1 matches at 7 bases. The CDR3 contains 14 residues. CDR1 and CDR2 (germline): LNHDA, SQIVND (reference sequence). The J segment lost 2 bases and the V segment lost 9 bases, leaving 7 bases of the junction unmatched. CDR3 coding DNA: TGTGCCAGCAATGAGGGGGCTGCCTACAATGAGCAGTTCTTC. Its translation is CASNEGAAYNEQFF.

The rearrangement joins TRBV6-5 to TRBJ2-7; D possibly corresponds to TRBD2 (5 bases). The germline V gene encodes CDR1 MNHEY and CDR2 SVGAGI. Between the trimmed V and J ends, which lost 6 bases and 9 bases, there was a span of 21 bases. The CDR3 is 14 amino acids. The CDR3 nucleotides are TGTGCCAGCAGCCCCGTGGGGAGTACGTCGAGGCAGTACGTC. Its protein product is CASSPVGSTSRQYV.

CDR3 sequence reads: CASSSALAGVAPLSYNEQFF. CDR3 coding DNA: TGCGCCAGCAGCTCGGCCCTAGCGGGAGTGGCACCTCTCTCCTACAATGAGCAGTTCTTC. V is TRBV5-1 and J is TRBJ2-1; the match to TRBD2 covers 10 bases. Germline trimming cut 3 bases from V and 0 bases from J; bases unmatched to any gene: 15. CDR3 size: 20 residues. Per the germline V gene, CDR1 is SGHRS and CDR2 is YFSETQ.

This clonotype showed up many times. This chain links TRBV6-2 or TRBV6-3 with TRBJ2-1; 10 bases are a match to TRBD2. Germline CDR1 and CDR2: MNHEY and SVGEGT. The CDR3 runs 16 residues. V was clipped by 5 bases and J by 0 bases; unmatched bases: 4. The CDR3: CASSDIAGGSYNEQFF. As DNA, the CDR3 is TGTGCCAGCAGTGATATAGCGGGAGGCTCCTACAATGAGCAGTTCTTC.

This clonotype was counted between two and nine times. The V gene is TRBV2, the J gene TRBJ2-1, with 7 bases matching TRBD1. J lost 6 bases, V lost 3 bases, and 2 bases had no gene match. CDR3 length: 13 residues. Per germline, CDR1 SNHLY and CDR2 FYNNEI. The DNA for the CDR3 is TGTGCCAGCAGTGAGAGGGGGCGCAATGAGCAGTTCTTC. Its protein product is CASSERGRNEQFF.

CDR3 bases: TGTGCCAGCAGCTCAGACAGGGGAAGAGCTTTCTTT. Its translation is CASSSDRGRAFF. The chain is built from TRBV12-3 or TRBV12-4 and TRBJ1-1, with 8 bases fitting TRBD1. The CDR3 covers 12 residues. The trim removed 6 bases at V and 10 bases at J, leaving 7 bases unmatched.

This clonotype was seen a handful of times. V gene TRBV19 combines with J gene TRBJ1-1; D is ambiguous. The V gene lost 6 bases and the J gene lost 5 bases, with 13 bases spanning the gap. The CDR3 is 13 amino acids. Looked up from germline, CDR1 is LNHDA and CDR2 is SQIVND (reference sequence). The CDR3, as DNA: TGTGCCAGTAGCGAAAACGGGTGGACTGAAGCTTTCTTT. Its protein is CASSENGWTEAFF.

The V and J genes are TRBV7-6 and TRBJ2-7; D call uncertain. The germline V and J ends were trimmed by 5 bases and 3 bases, with 5 bases remaining between them. CDR3 length: 11 amino acids. CDR1 is SGHVS, CDR2 FNYEAQ, per germline. In nucleotides, the CDR3 is TGTGCCAGCAGCCAAGACTACGAGCAGTACTTC. This codes for CASSQDYEQYF. The full variable domain, rest sourced from reference TRBV7-6 and TRBJ2-7, is GAGVSQSPRYKVTKRGQDVALRCDPISGHVSLYWYRQALGQGPEFLTYFNYEAQQDKSGLPNDRFSAERPEGSISTLTIQRTEQRDSAMYRCASSQDYEQYFGPGTRLTVT.

This clonotype appeared a few times. The chain uses TRBV27 and TRBJ2-1; 9 bases line up with TRBD2. Germline V lookup: CDR1 MNHEY, CDR2 SMNVEV (reference sequence). V lost 2 bases, J lost 6 bases, and 8 bases stayed unmatched. CDR3 size: 16 residues. The CDR3 sequence is CASSLVGTSIPNEQFF. The CDR3 nucleotides read TGTGCCAGCAGTTTAGTCGGGACTAGCATTCCCAATGAGCAGTTCTTC.

In this sample, this clonotype turned up a few times. V is TRBV4-3 and J is TRBJ1-1; no clear D. Germline CDR1 is LGHNA and CDR2 is YSLEER. The CDR3 extends over 15 amino acids. Trimming removed 0 bases from V and 3 bases from J, with 11 bases in between. CDR3 in amino acids: CASSQDSRGHTEAFF. The CDR3 bases are TGCGCCAGCAGCCAAGATAGCAGAGGCCACACTGAAGCTTTCTTT.

The gene calls are TRBV5-6 and TRBJ2-7, with D possibly TRBD2 on 6 matching bases. Germline CDR1 SGHDT, CDR2 YYEEEE. This CDR3 region has 14 residues. The CDR3 here is CASSLERGRSGQYV. Written as DNA, the CDR3 is TGTGCCAGCAGTTTGGAGAGAGGTCGTAGCGGGCAGTACGTC.